The 25 T cell receptor beta chains presented below share a single source sample, sequenced in a study of HIV-infected patients and healthy controls. Around 500 ng RNA was reverse transcribed with alpha and beta constant-region primers. Alpha and beta chain libraries were made separately by chain-specific third strand synthesis with multiplexing indices. TCRdb reprocessed the 5' RACE reads with MiXCR, giving one entry per CDR3 protein. The top ten hold 35% to 40% of the sample, which has around 8,800 distinct CDR3 sequences, 7% to 7.5% seen once. No cell fractionation was done, so the repertoire covers all unsorted peripheral blood T cells. Source: blood, taken before antiretroviral therapy. The receptors shown here come from an adult with HIV infection.

This clonotype has a count of ten or more. The gene calls are TRBV30 and TRBJ2-7; possible D gene TRBD2, 6 bases. The CDR3 contains 17 residues. The V gene's germline CDR1 is GTSNPN and CDR2 SVGIG (reference sequence). The V end was cut by 0 bases, the J end by 0 bases, with 18 bases between. The DNA of the CDR3 is TGTGCCTGGAGTGTTGAAGGCGGGGCTCAGAGCTCCTACGAGCAGTACTTC. As protein: CAWSVEGGAQSSYEQYF.

Many counts were recorded for this clonotype. CDR3 coding DNA: TGTGCCAGCAGCCTCGGGACTAGCTCCTACAATGAGCAGTTCTTC. Translation: CASSLGTSSYNEQFF. The chain has TRBV14 and TRBJ2-1; 8 bases are a match to TRBD2. Germline CDR1 SGHDN, CDR2 FVKESK. Unmatched junction bases numbered 2, after V lost 4 bases and J lost 0 bases. The CDR3 consists of 15 residues.

This clonotype has ten or more counts. The chain joins TRBV7-9 to TRBJ1-1; D possibly corresponds to TRBD1 (6 bases). V was cut by 5 bases and J by 1 base, with 20 bases left in between. There are 17 residues in the CDR3. CDR1 SEHNR and CDR2 FQNEAQ come from the germline V gene (reference sequence). The CDR3 reads CASSPGWSGQRNTEAFF. CDR3 sequence (DNA): TGTGCCAGCAGCCCCGGATGGTCGGGACAACGGAACACTGAAGCTTTCTTT.

The table lists this clonotype with many counts. The genes are TRBV5-1 and TRBJ1-2, with unresolved D. This CDR3 is built from 14 residues. Germline V lookup: CDR1 SGHRS, CDR2 YFSETQ. The V gene lost 0 bases and the J gene lost 6 bases, with 12 bases spanning the gap. CDR3 nucleotides: TGCGCCAGCAGCTTGGTTATCGGGGAAGATGGCTACACCTTC. The encoded protein is CASSLVIGEDGYTF. Together with reference TRBV5-1 and TRBJ1-2, the CDR3 gives the full variable domain: KAGVTQTPRYLIKTRGQQVTLSCSPISGHRSVSWYQQTPGQGLQFLFEYFSETQRNKGNFPGRFSGRQFSNSRSEMNVSTLELGDSALYLCASSLVIGEDGYTFGSGTRLTVV.

This chain joins TRBV27 and TRBJ1-2; D remains unclear. The CDR3 has 15 amino acids. The V end lost 0 bases, the J end lost 4 bases, and 12 bases lay between the germline ends. Germline assignment: CDR1 MNHEY and CDR2 SMNVEV (reference sequence). The DNA for the CDR3 is TGTGCCAGCAGTTTATCCCCGGGCAGTCTCTATGGCTACACCTTC. This encodes CASSLSPGSLYGYTF.

This clonotype was observed at least ten times. The chain recombines TRBV7-8 with TRBJ1-4, with a weak D call TRBD1 (5 bases). Per the germline V gene, CDR1 is SGHVS and CDR2 is FQNEAQ. This CDR3 contains 15 residues. Trimming stripped 5 bases from V and 8 bases from J, with 18 bases between. This chain's CDR3 is CASSPTGDPPEKLFF. CDR3 nucleotide sequence: TGTGCCAGCAGCCCGACCGGGGACCCACCCGAAAAACTGTTTTTT.

This clonotype was detected many times. The V and J genes are TRBV5-4 and TRBJ2-1; TRBD2 matches at 15 bases. The CDR3 length is 15 residues. The J segment lost 8 bases and the V segment lost 4 bases, leaving 4 bases of the junction unmatched. Per germline, CDR1 SGHNT and CDR2 YYREEE (reference sequence). In nucleotides, the CDR3 is TGTGCCAGCAGCCCCGGACTAGCGGGGGGGCATGAGCAGTTCTTC. Translation: CASSPGLAGGHEQFF.

The table lists this clonotype with many counts. The genes are TRBV7-2 and TRBJ1-2; no clear D gene. V was shortened by 0 bases and J by 4 bases, with 9 bases between the two germline ends. The CDR3 loop spans 14 amino acids. The germline gives CDR1 SGHTA, CDR2 FQGNSA. CDR3 loop: CASSLAETSYGYTF. The CDR3, as DNA: TGTGCCAGCAGCTTAGCCGAGACCTCCTATGGCTACACCTTC.

This clonotype was detected ten times or more. The chain employs TRBV12-5 and TRBJ1-2; no clear D gene. The germline gives CDR1 LGHNT, CDR2 FRNRAP. V dropped 6 bases and J dropped 7 bases, with 18 bases sitting between them. The CDR3 runs 14 residues. CDR3 protein: CASGLLGPWAGYTF. The CDR3 nucleotides read TGTGCTAGTGGCCTACTTGGACCCTGGGCTGGCTACACCTTC.

This clonotype occurred many times. This chain connects TRBV29-1 to TRBJ2-3; D gene ambiguous. The germline gives CDR1 SQVTM, CDR2 ANQGSEA. The CDR3 covers 11 residues. V was shortened by 6 bases and J by 2 bases, with 6 bases between the two germline ends. CDR3 protein: CSVYPTDTQYF. DNA of the CDR3: TGCAGCGTGTATCCCACAGATACGCAGTATTTT.

This clonotype has just a few counts. This chain joins TRBV20-1 and TRBJ1-2; TRBD1 matches at 12 bases. Germline values: CDR1 DFQATT, CDR2 SNEGSKA (reference sequence). The CDR3 has 15 amino acids. J gave up 6 bases and V 6 bases, and 11 bases lay outside the gene matches. This CDR3 reads CSAVGTGGAKDGYTF. DNA for the CDR3: TGCAGTGCCGTTGGGACAGGGGGCGCGAAAGATGGCTACACCTTC.

This clonotype has ten or more counts. This chain uses TRBV6-5 with TRBJ2-1; tentatively, D is TRBD1 (5 bases). V was shortened by 2 bases and J by 6 bases, with 8 bases between the two germline ends. This CDR3 spans 13 amino acids. Germline V lookup: CDR1 MNHEY, CDR2 SVGAGI. CDR3 amino acids: CASSYQGTNEQFF. CDR3 nucleotide sequence: TGTGCCAGCAGTTACCAGGGTACCAATGAGCAGTTCTTC.

This clonotype was seen at least ten times. The chain has TRBV12-3 or TRBV12-4 and TRBJ1-4; 7 nucleotides align to TRBD1. V was clipped by 4 bases and J by 4 bases; unmatched bases: 6. The CDR3 covers 15 residues. The CDR3 sequence is CASSSGQAFNEKLFF. The DNA for the CDR3 is TGTGCCAGCAGTTCCGGACAGGCCTTTAATGAAAAACTGTTTTTT.

This clonotype came up many times. This chain links TRBV7-6 with TRBJ1-1; 8 bases are shared with TRBD1. Unmatched junction bases numbered 9, after V lost 4 bases and J lost 5 bases. Germline V lookup: CDR1 SGHVS, CDR2 FNYEAQ. The CDR3 totals 15 residues. CDR3 residues: CASSSYRGGGTEAFF. As DNA, the CDR3 is TGTGCCAGCAGCTCGTACAGGGGGGGTGGAACTGAAGCTTTCTTT.

This clonotype has ten or more counts. The rearrangement uses TRBV29-1 and TRBJ1-2; possible D gene TRBD1, 5 bases. Trimming took off 5 bases at V and 9 bases at J, with 13 bases between the two ends. CDR3 size: 11 residues. Germline V CDR1 and CDR2: SQVTM, ANQGSEA. The CDR3 DNA sequence: TGCAGCGTTTTTACGGGGGAGCGCTACACCTTC. It codes for CSVFTGERYTF.

Many counts were recorded for this clonotype. V usage is TRBV7-2 and J usage is TRBJ2-2, with TRBD2 as a possible D gene (6 bases). Looked up from germline, CDR1 is SGHTA and CDR2 is FQGNSA. V shed 2 bases and J shed 7 bases, with 11 bases lying between them. This CDR3 contains 14 residues. The CDR3 bases are TGTGCCAGCAGCTTACGTGGGGGGAACGGGGAGCTGTTTTTT. It specifies CASSLRGGNGELFF.

At least ten counts were recorded for this clonotype. The genes are TRBV14 and TRBJ2-4; the D is unclear. The CDR3 runs to 15 residues. The V gene's germline CDR1 is SGHDN and CDR2 FVKESK. V shed 2 bases and J shed 0 bases, with 8 bases lying between them. The CDR3 spells CASSQSSLAKNIQYF. Written as DNA, the CDR3 is TGTGCCAGCAGCCAAAGTTCACTAGCCAAAAACATTCAGTACTTC. The whole variable domain, remainder taken from reference TRBV14 and TRBJ2-4, is EAGVTQFPSHSVIEKGQTVTLRCDPISGHDNLYWYRRVMGKEIKFLLHFVKESKQDESGMPNNRFLAERTGGTYSTLKVQPAELEDSGVYFCASSQSSLAKNIQYFGAGTRLSVL.

This clonotype occurred many times. The CDR3 reads CASSLVGQLLGNSPLHF. The CDR3 nucleotides read TGTGCCAGCAGCTTAGTCGGACAATTGTTAGGGAATTCACCCCTCCACTTT. The rearrangement joins TRBV7-9 to TRBJ1-6, with a weak D call TRBD1 (5 bases). The germline V gene encodes CDR1 SEHNR and CDR2 FQNEAQ (reference sequence). V shed 1 base and J shed 7 bases, with 17 bases lying between them. The CDR3 is 17 amino acids.

This clonotype was picked up many times. As DNA, the CDR3 is TGCAGTGCTAGAGATAACAGGTTAAGCACTGAAGCTTTCTTT. It translates to CSARDNRLSTEAFF. The gene calls are TRBV20-1 and TRBJ1-1, with D possibly TRBD1 on 5 matching bases. V lost 0 bases to trimming and J lost 4 bases, with 12 bases between them. This CDR3 has 14 amino acids. Germline V gene sequence: CDR1 DFQATT, CDR2 SNEGSKA (reference sequence).

This clonotype was counted a few times. V usage is TRBV7-9 and J usage is TRBJ2-1, with 8 bases lining up with TRBD1. Unmatched junction bases numbered 8, after V lost 5 bases and J lost 5 bases. Looked up from germline, CDR1 is SEHNR and CDR2 is FQNEAQ (reference sequence). CDR3 size: 15 residues. Here the CDR3 DNA reads TGTGCCAGCAGCCTCCGGACAGGGACCGACAATGAGCAGTTCTTC. Amino acid sequence: CASSLRTGTDNEQFF.

This clonotype has at least ten counts. The gene calls are TRBV19 and TRBJ2-3; 10 nucleotides agree with TRBD1. The CDR3 covers 15 residues. The V gene's germline CDR1 is LNHDA and CDR2 SQIVND (reference sequence). J gave up 2 bases and V 6 bases, and 5 bases lay outside the gene matches. CDR3 bases: TGTGCCAGTAGCCCGGGACAGGGGATCACAGATACGCAGTATTTT. It codes for CASSPGQGITDTQYF.

This clonotype appeared a few times. The chain links TRBV12-5 to TRBJ1-1; no definite D call. V was clipped by 4 bases and J by 1 base, with 22 bases between them. The CDR3 has 18 residues. CDR1 LGHNT and CDR2 FRNRAP come from the germline V gene. The CDR3 DNA sequence: TGTGCTAGTGGTTCCCCCCTGGTAAAATCCAGCCGGAACACTGAAGCTTTCTTT. This encodes CASGSPLVKSSRNTEAFF.

This clonotype has a count of ten or more. V and J are TRBV7-6 and TRBJ2-2, with 9 bases identical to TRBD2. V shed 5 bases, J shed 4 bases, and the junction held 11 bases outside the gene matches. The CDR3 is made up of 17 amino acids. From germline, CDR1 is SGHVS and CDR2 FNYEAQ. The CDR3 loop is CASSPSLAGGPTGELFF. The CDR3 DNA sequence: TGTGCCAGCAGCCCCTCGCTGGCGGGGGGGCCCACCGGGGAGCTGTTTTTT.

This clonotype was recorded many times. The chain carries TRBV3-1 and TRBJ2-1; D call uncertain. CDR1 and CDR2 from the germline V gene are LGHDT and YNNKEL (reference sequence). V lost 3 bases and J 3 bases, leaving 6 bases between the germline ends. The CDR3 covers 13 residues. CDR3 in amino acids: CASSQQYYNEQFF. The DNA for the CDR3 is TGTGCCAGCAGCCAGCAGTACTACAATGAGCAGTTCTTC.

Judged by abundance, this clonotype is medium-sized. The chain uses TRBV24-1 and TRBJ2-3; D is unclear. V was clipped by 3 bases and J by 2 bases, with 8 bases between them. The CDR3 consists of 14 residues. Germline V gene data show CDR1 as KGHDR and CDR2 as SFDVKD. CDR3 nucleotide sequence: TGTGCCACCAGTGATGACACCCACACAGATACGCAGTATTTT. It is translated as CATSDDTHTDTQYF.